Listed below are T cell receptor beta chains from one sample, sequenced in a study of blood T cell repertoires in COVID-19. Data came from immunoSEQ multiplex PCR; TCRdb stores just in-frame clones and leaves some out. The data contain about 200,000 clones, roughly four fifths of them singletons. The material sequenced was peripheral blood. Receptors were obtained from a woman in her forties with acute or convalescent COVID-19. Each CDR3 is given with its conserved first and last residue. A D gene is named only where the DNA matches it firmly. A row's size may be missing; if present it is once, few, many or a size class.

clone size,J gene,D gene,V gene,CDR3 length,CDR3 protein,CDR3 DNA
-,TRBJ2-5,-,TRBV20-1,15,CSASIWDTPQETQYF,TGCAGTGCTAGTATCTGGGACACGCCCCAAGAGACCCAGTACTTC
-,TRBJ2-1,-,TRBV9,16,CASSVVGGLSYNEQFF,TGTGCCAGCAGCGTAGTCGGGGGGCTCTCCTACAATGAGCAGTTCTTC
-,TRBJ1-2,-,TRBV12-2,16,CASRARRQAIPDGYTF,TGTGCAAGTCGCGCAAGACGACAGGCCATCCCGGATGGCTACACCTTC
few,TRBJ1-6,TRBD1,TRBV5-1,14,CASSLGQGNSPLHF,TGCGCCAGCAGCTTGGGACAGGGAAATTCACCCCTCCACTTT
-,TRBJ2-5,-,TRBV6-1,13,CASSEAPRETQYF,TGTGCCAGCAGTGAAGCGCCCAGGGAGACCCAGTACTTC
-,TRBJ2-7,-,TRBV27,18,CASSLTFGPVTGTGEQYF,TGTGCCAGCAGTTTAACATTCGGGCCTGTAACAGGGACCGGCGAGCAGTACTTC
-,TRBJ2-4,TRBD2,TRBV5-1,14,CASSSGGLGNIQYF,TGCGCCAGCAGCTCGGGGGGACTGGGGAACATTCAGTACTTC
-,TRBJ2-7,-,TRBV11-2,13,CASSSAARYEQYF,TGTGCCAGCAGCTCCGCAGCGAGATACGAGCAGTACTTC
-,TRBJ2-5,-,TRBV18,13,CASSPWREETQYF,TGTGCCAGCTCACCGTGGAGGGAAGAGACCCAGTACTTC
-,TRBJ1-5,-,TRBV21-1,19,CASSKVEGQGRVNNQPQHF,TGTGCCAGCAGCAAAGTCGAAGGACAGGGAAGGGTGAACAATCAGCCCCAGCATTTT
-,TRBJ2-7,-,TRBV30,13,CAWSGDTFYEQYF,TGTGCCTGGAGCGGAGATACCTTCTACGAGCAGTACTTC
-,TRBJ1-4,-,TRBV5-1,15,CASSTKTGTNEKLFF,TGCGCCAGCAGCACGAAGACAGGAACTAATGAAAAACTGTTTTTT
-,TRBJ1-5,-,TRBV6-5,15,CASSRSRGIGQPQHF,TGTGCCAGCAGCCGCAGTAGGGGCATTGGGCAGCCCCAGCATTTT
-,TRBJ2-2,-,TRBV10-1,15,CASSESVRNTGELFF,TGCGCCAGCAGTGAGTCGGTTAGGAACACCGGGGAGCTGTTTTTT
-,TRBJ2-5,TRBD2,TRBV7-2,16,CASSWTSGTYQETQYF,TGTGCCAGCAGTTGGACTAGCGGCACGTACCAAGAGACCCAGTACTTC
-,TRBJ2-1,-,TRBV19,14,CATKAAVFYNEQFF,TGTGCCACCAAAGCGGCAGTTTTTTACAATGAGCAGTTCTTC
few,TRBJ1-2,TRBD1,TRBV3-1/TRBV3-2,13,CASSGQGLSGYTF,TGTGCCAGCAGCGGACAGGGTTTAAGTGGCTACACCTTC
-,TRBJ2-1,-,TRBV4-1,15,CASSRLWGAYNEQFF,TGCGCCAGCAGCCGCCTATGGGGGGCCTACAATGAGCAGTTCTTC
-,TRBJ2-1,TRBD2,TRBV3-1/TRBV3-2,14,CASGGGISYNEQFF,TGTGCCAGCGGCGGGGGGATCTCCTACAATGAGCAGTTCTTC
-,TRBJ1-1,-,TRBV29-1,11,CSVAQRGEAFF,TGCAGTGTAGCCCAAAGGGGTGAAGCTTTCTTT
-,TRBJ2-5,TRBD2,TRBV24-1,15,CATSAISGREETQYF,TGTGCCACCAGTGCCATTAGCGGGAGGGAAGAGACCCAGTACTTC
-,TRBJ2-1,-,TRBV6-5,16,CASSYSVASSRNEQFF,TGTGCCAGCAGTTACTCGGTCGCTAGCTCAAGAAATGAGCAGTTCTTC